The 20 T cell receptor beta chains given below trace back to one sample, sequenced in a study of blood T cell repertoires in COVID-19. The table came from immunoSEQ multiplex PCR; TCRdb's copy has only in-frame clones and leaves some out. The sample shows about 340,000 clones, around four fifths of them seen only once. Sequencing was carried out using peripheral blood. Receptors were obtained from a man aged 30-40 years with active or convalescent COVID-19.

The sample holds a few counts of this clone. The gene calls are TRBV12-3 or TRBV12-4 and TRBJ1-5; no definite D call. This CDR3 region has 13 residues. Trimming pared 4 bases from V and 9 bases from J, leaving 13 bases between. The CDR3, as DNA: TGTGCCAGCAGTTCCCGTGAACGGGTGCCCCAGCATTTT. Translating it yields CASSSRERVPQHF.

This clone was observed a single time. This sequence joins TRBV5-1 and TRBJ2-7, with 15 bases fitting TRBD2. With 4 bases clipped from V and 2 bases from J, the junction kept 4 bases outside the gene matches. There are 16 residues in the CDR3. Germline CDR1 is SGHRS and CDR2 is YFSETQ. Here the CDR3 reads CASSARTSGGAYEQYF. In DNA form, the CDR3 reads TGCGCCAGCAGCGCCCGGACTAGCGGGGGGGCCTACGAGCAGTACTTC.

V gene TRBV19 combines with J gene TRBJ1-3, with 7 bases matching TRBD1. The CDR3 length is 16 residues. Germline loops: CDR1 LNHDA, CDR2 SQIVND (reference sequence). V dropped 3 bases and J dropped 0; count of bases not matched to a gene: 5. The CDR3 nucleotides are TGTGCCAGTAGTATGGGACAGTGGAGCTCTGGAAACACCATATATTTT. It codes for CASSMGQWSSGNTIYF.

The CDR3 protein is CASSRDRLNTEAFF. As DNA, the CDR3 is TGTGCCAGCAGTCGGGACAGGTTGAACACTGAAGCTTTCTTT. V usage is TRBV6-5 and J usage is TRBJ1-1; 8 bases fit TRBD1. V trimming: 5 bases; J trimming: 0 bases; junction bases outside the gene matches: 2. Germline V gene sequence: CDR1 MNHEY, CDR2 SVGAGI. CDR3 length equals 14 residues.

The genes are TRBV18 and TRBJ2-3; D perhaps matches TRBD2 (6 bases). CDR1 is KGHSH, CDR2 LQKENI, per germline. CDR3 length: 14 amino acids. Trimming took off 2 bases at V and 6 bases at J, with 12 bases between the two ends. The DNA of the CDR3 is TGTGCCAGCTCACCAGTGGCGGCGGGGGATACGCAGTATTTT. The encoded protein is CASSPVAAGDTQYF.

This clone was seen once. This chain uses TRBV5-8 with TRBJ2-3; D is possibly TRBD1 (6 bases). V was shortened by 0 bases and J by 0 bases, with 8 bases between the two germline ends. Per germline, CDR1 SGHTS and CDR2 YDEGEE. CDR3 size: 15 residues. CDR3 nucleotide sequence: TGTGCCAGCAGCTTGGGACAGGCTAGCACAGATACGCAGTATTTT. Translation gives CASSLGQASTDTQYF.

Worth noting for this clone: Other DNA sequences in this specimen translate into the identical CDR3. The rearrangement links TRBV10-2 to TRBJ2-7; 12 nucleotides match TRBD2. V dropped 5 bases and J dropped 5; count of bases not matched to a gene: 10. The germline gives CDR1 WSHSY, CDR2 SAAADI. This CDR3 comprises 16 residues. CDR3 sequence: CASSRLAGVEIHEQYF. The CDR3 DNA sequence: TGCGCCAGCAGTCGACTAGCGGGAGTGGAAATCCACGAGCAGTACTTC.

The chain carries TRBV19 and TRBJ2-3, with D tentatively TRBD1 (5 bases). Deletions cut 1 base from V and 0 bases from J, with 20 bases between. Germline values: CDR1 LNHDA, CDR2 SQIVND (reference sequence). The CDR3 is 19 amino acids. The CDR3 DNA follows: TGTGCCAGTAGTATAGGTAGGAGTGGACACCAACCAAGCACAGATACGCAGTATTTT. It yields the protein CASSIGRSGHQPSTDTQYF.

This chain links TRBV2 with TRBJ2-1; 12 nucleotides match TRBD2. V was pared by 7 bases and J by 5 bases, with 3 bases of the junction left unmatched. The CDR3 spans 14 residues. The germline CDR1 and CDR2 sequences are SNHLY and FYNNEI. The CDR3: CASTSGRVNNEQFF. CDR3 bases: TGTGCCAGCACTAGCGGGAGGGTAAACAATGAGCAGTTCTTC. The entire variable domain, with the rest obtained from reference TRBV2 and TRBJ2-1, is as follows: EPEVTQTPSHQVTQMGQEVILRCVPISNHLYFYWYRQILGQKVEFLVSFYNNEISEKSEIFDDQFSVERPDGSNFTLKIRSTKLEDSAMYFCASTSGRVNNEQFFGPGTRLTVL.

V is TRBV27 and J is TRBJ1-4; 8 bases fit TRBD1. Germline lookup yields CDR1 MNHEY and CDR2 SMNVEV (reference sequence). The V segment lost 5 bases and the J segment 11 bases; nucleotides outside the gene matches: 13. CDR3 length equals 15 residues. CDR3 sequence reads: CASSQFPAGGMKLFF. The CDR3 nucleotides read TGTGCCAGCAGTCAGTTCCCCGCAGGGGGCATGAAACTGTTTTTT.

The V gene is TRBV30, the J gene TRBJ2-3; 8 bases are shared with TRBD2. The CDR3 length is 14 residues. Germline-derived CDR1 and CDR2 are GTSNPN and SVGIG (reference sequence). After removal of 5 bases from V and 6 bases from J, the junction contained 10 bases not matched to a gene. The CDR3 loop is CAWGGSGSGDTQYF. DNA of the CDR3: TGTGCCTGGGGAGGGAGCGGGAGTGGGGATACGCAGTATTTT.

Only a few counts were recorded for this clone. The DNA of the CDR3 is TGTGCCAGCAGCTCAATTTTAGCGGGAGGCCACGAGCAGTACTTC. This codes for CASSSILAGGHEQYF. The chain uses TRBV7-9 and TRBJ2-7, with TRBD2 matching over 10 bases. The CDR3 sequence is 15 residues long. Germline V gene sequence: CDR1 SEHNR, CDR2 FQNEAQ (reference sequence). V was pared by 4 bases and J by 5 bases, with 8 bases of the junction left unmatched.

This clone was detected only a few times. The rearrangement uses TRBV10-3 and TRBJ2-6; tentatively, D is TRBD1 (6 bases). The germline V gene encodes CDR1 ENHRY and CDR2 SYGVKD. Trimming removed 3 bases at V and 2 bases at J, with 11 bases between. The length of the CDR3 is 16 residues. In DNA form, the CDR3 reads TGTGCCATCAGTGACTACAGGGTAACTGGGGCCAACGTCCTGACTTTC. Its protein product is CAISDYRVTGANVLTF.

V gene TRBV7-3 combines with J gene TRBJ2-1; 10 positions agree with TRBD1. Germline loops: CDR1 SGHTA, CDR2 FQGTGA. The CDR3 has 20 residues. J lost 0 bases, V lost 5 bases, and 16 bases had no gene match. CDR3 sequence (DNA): TGTGCCAGCAGCCCGCGTGGGGGACAGGGGTCCCGCAGCTCCTACAATGAGCAGTTCTTC. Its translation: CASSPRGGQGSRSSYNEQFF.

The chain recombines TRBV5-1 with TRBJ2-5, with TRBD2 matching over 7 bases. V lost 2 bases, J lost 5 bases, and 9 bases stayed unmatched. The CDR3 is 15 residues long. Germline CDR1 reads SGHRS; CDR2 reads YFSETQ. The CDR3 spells CASSFHPAGGETQYF. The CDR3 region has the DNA TGCGCCAGCAGCTTTCACCCCGCCGGGGGGGAGACCCAGTACTTC.

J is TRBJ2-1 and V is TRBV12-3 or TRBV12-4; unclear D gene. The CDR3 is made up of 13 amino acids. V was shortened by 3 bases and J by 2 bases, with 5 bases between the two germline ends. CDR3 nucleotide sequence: TGTGCCAGCAGTTTTACAGCCTACAATGAGCAGTTCTTC. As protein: CASSFTAYNEQFF.

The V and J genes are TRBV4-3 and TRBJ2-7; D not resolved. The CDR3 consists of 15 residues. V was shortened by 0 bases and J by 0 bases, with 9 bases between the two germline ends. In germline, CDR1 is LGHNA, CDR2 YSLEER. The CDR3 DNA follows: TGCGCCAGCAGCCAAGATTACATCCCCTCCTACGAGCAGTACTTC. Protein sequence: CASSQDYIPSYEQYF.

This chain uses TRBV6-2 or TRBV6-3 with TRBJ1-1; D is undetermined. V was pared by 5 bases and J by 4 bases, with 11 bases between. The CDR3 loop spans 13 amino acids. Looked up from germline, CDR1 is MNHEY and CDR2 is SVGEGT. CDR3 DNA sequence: TGTGCCAGCAGTGTCACGAGGGCCACTGAAGCTTTCTTT. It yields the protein CASSVTRATEAFF.

CDR3 amino acids: CASSDLAGAYEQYF. The CDR3 DNA sequence: TGTGCCAGCAGCGACCTAGCGGGAGCCTACGAGCAGTACTTC. V gene TRBV3-1 (or the pseudogene TRBV3-2) combines with J gene TRBJ2-7; the match to TRBD2 covers 10 bases. V trimming: 5 bases; J trimming: 2 bases; junction bases outside the gene matches: 3. The CDR3 sequence is 14 residues long. Germline V CDR1 and CDR2: LGHDT, YNNKEL (reference sequence).

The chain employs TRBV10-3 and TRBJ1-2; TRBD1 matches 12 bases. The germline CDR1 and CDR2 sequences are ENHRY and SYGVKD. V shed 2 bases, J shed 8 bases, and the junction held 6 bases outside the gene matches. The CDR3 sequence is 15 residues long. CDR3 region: CAISEPGQGARGYTF. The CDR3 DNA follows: TGTGCCATCAGTGAGCCGGGACAGGGGGCGCGGGGCTACACCTTC.